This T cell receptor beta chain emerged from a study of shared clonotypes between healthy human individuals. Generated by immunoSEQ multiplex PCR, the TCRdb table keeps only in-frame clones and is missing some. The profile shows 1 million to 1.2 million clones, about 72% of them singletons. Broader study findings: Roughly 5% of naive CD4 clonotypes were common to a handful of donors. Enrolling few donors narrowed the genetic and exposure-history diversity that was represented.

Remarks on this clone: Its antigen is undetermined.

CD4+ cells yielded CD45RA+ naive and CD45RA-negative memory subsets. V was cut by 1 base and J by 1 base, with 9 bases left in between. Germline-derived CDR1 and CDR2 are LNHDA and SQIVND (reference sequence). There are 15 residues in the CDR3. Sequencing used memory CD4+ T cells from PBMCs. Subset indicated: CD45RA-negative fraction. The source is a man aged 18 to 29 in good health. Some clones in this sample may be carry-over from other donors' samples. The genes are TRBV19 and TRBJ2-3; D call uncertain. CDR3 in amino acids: CASSIGIARTDTQYF. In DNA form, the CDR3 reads TGTGCCAGTAGTATAGGCATTGCCCGCACAGATACGCAGTATTTT.